One sample yielded the 24 T cell receptor beta chains listed below, sequenced in a study of CD8 T cells in ankylosing spondylitis. TCRdb independently ran MiXCR on the 5' RACE reads; one entry per CDR3 protein. The sample includes 200,000 to 250,000 distinct CDR3 sequences, 10% of them seen just once. The sample consisted of blood, either unsorted or a sorted T cell fraction (not recorded which). The origin of the receptors is a male donor with ankylosing spondylitis or in good health (not recorded which).

This clonotype was detected ten times or more. The chain is built from TRBV7-2 and TRBJ2-5, with 9 bases lining up with TRBD1. The trim removed 3 bases at V and 3 bases at J, leaving 8 bases unmatched. The CDR3 is 16 amino acids. CDR1 is SGHTA and CDR2 is FQGNSA in the germline V gene. In DNA form, the CDR3 reads TGTGCCAGCAGCTTGGGACAGGGAGCTTCCAAAGAGACCCAGTACTTC. Encoded protein: CASSLGQGASKETQYF.

The chain is built from TRBV6-2 or TRBV6-3 and TRBJ2-1; 10 positions agree with TRBD2. Germline CDR1 MNHEY, CDR2 SVGEGT. The CDR3 length is 17 residues. V was pared by 0 bases and J by 3 bases, with 5 bases of the junction left unmatched. CDR3: CASSYSPSGGLYNEQFF. CDR3 DNA: TGTGCCAGCAGTTACTCGCCTAGCGGGGGTCTCTACAATGAGCAGTTCTTC.

Ten or more counts support this clonotype. The chain links TRBV12-3 or TRBV12-4 to TRBJ2-1, with D possibly being TRBD1 (6 bases). This CDR3 has 13 residues. Trimming shortened V by 5 bases and J by 4 bases, and 9 bases separated the two germline ends. The CDR3, as DNA: TGTGCCAGCAGTGGGGACAAATACAATGAGCAGTTCTTC. Its translation: CASSGDKYNEQFF.

The chain links TRBV5-1 to TRBJ2-7; possible D gene TRBD2, 7 bases. V was pared by 0 bases and J by 11 bases, with 18 bases between. This CDR3 has 14 amino acids. The V gene's germline CDR1 is SGHRS and CDR2 YFSETQ. The CDR3 spells CASSLEGGPRLKYF. In nucleotides, the CDR3 is TGCGCCAGCAGCTTGGAGGGGGGGCCCCGGCTGAAGTACTTC.

Worth noting for this clonotype: Possible read error: a much larger clone is one base away. Here the CDR3 reads CASSYSRSYEQYF. DNA of the CDR3: TGTGCCAGCAGTTACTCGAGGTCTTACGAGCAGTACTTC. The genes are TRBV6-5 and TRBJ2-7; D is unclear. V was trimmed by 0 bases and J by 4 bases, leaving 7 bases between them. The CDR3 loop spans 13 amino acids. Germline V gives CDR1 MNHEY, CDR2 SVGAGI.

This clonotype was detected ten times or more. The gene calls are TRBV29-1 and TRBJ1-2, with TRBD1 matching 9 bases. CDR3 size: 12 residues. Germline lookup yields CDR1 SQVTM and CDR2 ANQGSEA. V shed 7 bases, J shed 3 bases, and the junction held 3 bases outside the gene matches. In DNA form, the CDR3 reads TGCAGCGGGGGACAGGGCGACTATGGCTACACCTTC. Its protein product is CSGGQGDYGYTF.

This clonotype came up many times. The chain joins TRBV12-3 or TRBV12-4 to TRBJ2-7, with D perhaps TRBD1 or TRBD2 (5 bases each). The CDR3 consists of 12 residues. Trimming stripped 5 bases from V and 2 bases from J, with 7 bases between. The CDR3 coding sequence is TGTGCCAGCAGTATGGGGGCCTACGAGCAGTACTTC. Translated, it gives CASSMGAYEQYF.

Ten or more counts support this clonotype. A much bigger clone sits one base away, suggesting this may be a read error. V is TRBV7-9 and J is TRBJ2-7; D uncertain. Germline CDR1 reads SEHNR; CDR2 reads FQNEAQ (reference sequence). The CDR3 extends over 11 amino acids. This CDR3 reads CASSFSHEQYF. CDR3 sequence (DNA): TGTGCCAGCAGCTTCTCCCACGAGCAGTACTTC.

The rearrangement uses TRBV7-9 and TRBJ2-3; 7 nucleotides agree with TRBD2. Losses at the gene ends were 2 bases for V and 4 bases for J; bases not matched to a gene: 9. Per the germline V gene, CDR1 is SEHNR and CDR2 is FQNEAQ (reference sequence). The CDR3 length is 16 residues. This CDR3 reads CASSLRGAGVADTQYF. CDR3 DNA: TGTGCCAGCAGCTTACGAGGCGCGGGGGTTGCAGATACGCAGTATTTT.

Ten or more counts support this clonotype. This chain links TRBV7-9 with TRBJ2-7, with unresolved D. The CDR3 covers 13 residues. Germline V gives CDR1 SEHNR, CDR2 FQNEAQ (reference sequence). Trimming stripped 5 bases from V and 3 bases from J, with 11 bases between. The CDR3 DNA follows: TGTGCCAGCAGCCTATTTGACGGCTACGAGCAGTACTTC. Translated: CASSLFDGYEQYF.

This clonotype was picked up a small number of times. J is TRBJ2-7 and V is TRBV5-1; D is tentatively TRBD1 or TRBD2 (5 bases each). From germline, CDR1 is SGHRS and CDR2 YFSETQ. The CDR3 sequence is 15 residues long. V lost 4 bases, J lost 5 bases, and 19 bases lay in between. CDR3 sequence reads: CASSRQFGGYNEQYF. The CDR3 DNA reads TGCGCCAGCAGCCGACAATTTGGGGGTTACAACGAGCAGTACTTC.

This clonotype showed up just a few times. This chain links TRBV9 with TRBJ1-1; D gene unclear. There are 14 residues in the CDR3. The V and J ends lost 0 bases and 0 bases respectively, with 6 bases between them. Germline CDR1 reads SGDLS; CDR2 reads YYNGEE. The CDR3 here is CASSVGRMNTEAFF. The CDR3 DNA is TGTGCCAGCAGCGTAGGAAGGATGAACACTGAAGCTTTCTTT.

This clonotype was counted many times. The gene calls are TRBV20-1 and TRBJ1-1, with D perhaps TRBD1 (5 bases). The germline V and J ends were trimmed by 1 base and 8 bases, with 23 bases remaining between them. Germline assignment: CDR1 DFQATT and CDR2 SNEGSKA (reference sequence). The CDR3 totals 16 residues. The CDR3: CSARALVGAGAAEAFF. The CDR3 DNA follows: TGCAGTGCTAGAGCCCTTGTTGGGGCTGGGGCCGCGGAAGCTTTCTTT.

In this sample, this clonotype turned up a few times. This sequence joins TRBV11-2 and TRBJ2-2, with 13 bases identical to TRBD2. Germline CDR1 SGHAT, CDR2 FQNNGV. The V segment lost 3 bases and the J segment 4 bases; nucleotides outside the gene matches: 8. The CDR3 sequence is 18 residues long. The CDR3, as DNA: TGTGCCAGCAGCTTCACACTAGCGGGGGGGCCAGGCACCGGGGAGCTGTTTTTT. This codes for CASSFTLAGGPGTGELFF.

This clonotype showed up many times. The chain couples TRBV20-1 to TRBJ1-3; TRBD1 matches at 10 bases. The germline gives CDR1 DFQATT, CDR2 SNEGSKA (reference sequence). The CDR3 loop spans 13 amino acids. Losses at the gene ends were 6 bases for V and 6 bases for J; bases not matched to a gene: 5. CDR3 amino acids: CSAQTGGENTIYF. CDR3 bases: TGCAGTGCGCAGACAGGGGGCGAAAACACCATATATTTT.

This clonotype was found a few times. The genes are TRBV12-3 or TRBV12-4 and TRBJ2-1; TRBD2 matches at 14 bases. The CDR3 is made up of 16 amino acids. Unmatched junction bases numbered 8, after V lost 5 bases and J lost 8 bases. The CDR3 loop is CASSLRLAGGLHEQFF. CDR3 coding DNA: TGTGCCAGCAGTCTCAGACTAGCGGGGGGGCTGCATGAGCAGTTCTTC.

Comment on this clonotype: Being one base from a much bigger clone, this may be a read error. V and J are TRBV5-1 and TRBJ1-1, with 9 nucleotides matching TRBD1. This CDR3 is 13 amino acids long. In germline, CDR1 is SGHRS, CDR2 YFSETQ. For the CDR3, the DNA is TGCGCCAGCAGACAGGGGGCGGACACTGGAGCTTTCTTT. This gives the protein CASRQGADTGAFF.

This clonotype showed up many times. V is TRBV5-1 and J is TRBJ2-5; D is ambiguous. CDR3 length: 14 amino acids. The V gene's germline CDR1 is SGHRS and CDR2 YFSETQ. The V and J ends lost 4 bases and 0 bases respectively, with 10 bases between them. The CDR3 DNA reads TGCGCCAGCAGCCCGGGTTTTTACCAAGAGACCCAGTACTTC. Protein sequence: CASSPGFYQETQYF.

In this sample, this clonotype turned up many times. The rearrangement uses TRBV24-1 and TRBJ2-1; TRBD2 agrees at 9 bases. CDR1 and CDR2 (germline): KGHDR, SFDVKD. This CDR3 contains 14 residues. Trimming cost V 6 bases and J 5 bases; bases outside gene matches: 4. This CDR3 reads CATSFAGGHNEQFF. The DNA of the CDR3 is TGTGCCACCAGTTTTGCGGGGGGGCACAATGAGCAGTTCTTC.

This clonotype occurred a few times. V and J are TRBV20-1 and TRBJ1-2, with 11 bases that match TRBD1. This CDR3 is built from 13 residues. V trimming: 3 bases; J trimming: 4 bases; junction bases outside the gene matches: 1. Germline V gene sequence: CDR1 DFQATT, CDR2 SNEGSKA (reference sequence). Written as DNA, the CDR3 is TGCAGTGCTAGCGGGACAGGGGGCTATGGCTACACCTTC. It encodes CSASGTGGYGYTF.

In this sample, this clonotype turned up many times. V and J are TRBV3-1 and TRBJ1-3; D is ambiguous. The CDR3 runs to 14 residues. Germline loops: CDR1 LGHDT, CDR2 YNNKEL (reference sequence). V lost 3 bases to trimming and J lost 3 bases, with 9 bases between them. The CDR3 bases are TGTGCCAGCAGCCAGGGCCAAAATGGAAACACCATATATTTT. This encodes CASSQGQNGNTIYF.

The sample holds many counts of this clonotype. The rearrangement links TRBV20-1 to TRBJ1-6; D is perhaps TRBD1 (6 bases). Deletions cut 3 bases from V and 7 bases from J, with 16 bases between. The germline gives CDR1 DFQATT, CDR2 SNEGSKA (reference sequence). This CDR3 region has 15 residues. Written as DNA, the CDR3 is TGCAGTGCTAGTGGTGGCAGGGGAATCAATTCACCCCTCCACTTT. Protein sequence: CSASGGRGINSPLHF.

There are many counts of this clonotype. CDR3 sequence: CASSLAPLNEQFF. CDR3 nucleotides: TGTGCCAGCAGCTTAGCTCCCCTCAATGAGCAGTTCTTC. The chain combines TRBV7-9 with TRBJ2-1; D not resolved. The CDR3 sequence is 13 residues long. CDR1 SEHNR and CDR2 FQNEAQ come from the germline V gene (reference sequence). V was shortened by 0 bases and J by 6 bases, with 6 bases between the two germline ends.

The chain links TRBV20-1 to TRBJ1-6, with TRBD1 as a possible D gene (5 bases). The CDR3 is 11 amino acids. CDR1 is DFQATT, CDR2 SNEGSKA, per germline (reference sequence). V was clipped by 8 bases and J by 8 bases, with 10 bases between them. In DNA form, the CDR3 reads TGCAGTAAGGGGAGGGATTCACCCCTCCACTTT. Encoded protein: CSKGRDSPLHF.